Listed here is a single TCR beta chain. The target of this receptor is not known. No per-base quality is available; no much larger clone lies one base away. The entry originates in a study of immune evolution from preneoplasia to lung adenocarcinoma (dated by TCRdb to the early 2020s). Regarding the research as a whole: The study used immune gene expression, TCR sequencing and multiplex immunofluorescence to profile the immune contexture of lung adenocarcinoma precursors and invasive adenocarcinoma. According to the study, over a hundred samples were used for TCR sequencing. TCR sequencing data were obtained from 55 or so patients. Class I HLA alleles were inferred from exome data with POLYSOLVER, and allele-specific HLA loss was detected with LOHHLA. Sample size was determined by specimen availability and not by a prior power calculation. A total of about 53 patients with pulmonary nodules who underwent surgical resection were included in the overall cohort. Resected precursor lesions (AAH, AIS, MIA) and invasive adenocarcinomas were each compared against paired morphologically normal lung tissue. The immune data were integrated with whole exome sequencing and methylation data from the same cohort of nodules. What the study reported, not specific to this receptor: The findings reflected association rather than direct causation, and larger cohorts with long-term follow-up and longitudinal biopsies were considered necessary. Top T cell clone frequencies were highest in normal lung and appeared to decrease progressively from AAH through AIS, MIA and invasive adenocarcinoma. Because all patients came from Japan and China, whether the findings apply to Western populations was uncertain. Normal lung showed the highest clonality, whereas later-stage lesions appeared to have higher T cell density and diversity but lower clonality.

The immunoSEQ hsTCRbeta Kit was used to sequence TCR beta CDR3 regions from DNA. The paper's data handling went like this. TCR sequencing data were analysed with the ImmunoSEQ Analyzer. T cell clonality was defined as 1 minus Pielou's evenness computed on productive rearrangements. The inverse Simpson index, applied to productive templates, was used to measure T cell diversity. T cell density was expressed as TCR beta template counts normalized to usable DNA, with usable DNA estimated by amplifying and sequencing housekeeping genes. TCR metrics were compared across histologic stages using two-sided Kruskal-Wallis tests. Held by TCRdb, this immuneACCESS table contains in-frame sequences only and omits some clones. Under half of the omission traces to an unresolved V gene where checked; the cause of the rest is unknown. V and J calls and clone size are given by that table; D and trimming were obtained from the DNA. Recorded for this sample are 3,800 or so clones; 77% of them occurred a single time. The ten largest clones take up about 9.4% of the sample.

Per the germline V gene, ENHRY is the CDR1 and SYGVKD is the CDR2. The CDR3 numbers 14 residues from cysteine through phenylalanine. Only the CDR3 portion is preserved as DNA: 42 bases, with reading frame beginning at the first base. Here V drops 6 bases and J drops 4 bases, and the junction holds 8 bases not matched to any gene. The patients had resection in Japan or China between about 2013 and 2017. Two lung cancer pathologists independently confirmed the histologic diagnosis of each case on H&E slides. FFPE tissue was used for DNA isolation with the AllPrep DNA/RNA FFPE Kit. The sample consisted of FFPE adjacent normal lung tissue. The TCR originated in a person aged 60-80 years with lung adenocarcinoma. The V and J genes are TRBV10-3 and TRBJ2-7; the junction holds 8 bases that match TRBD1. Here is the DNA: TGTGCCATCAGCCGGACAGGGACGAGGTACGAGCAGTACTTC. It translates as CAISRTGTRYEQYF.